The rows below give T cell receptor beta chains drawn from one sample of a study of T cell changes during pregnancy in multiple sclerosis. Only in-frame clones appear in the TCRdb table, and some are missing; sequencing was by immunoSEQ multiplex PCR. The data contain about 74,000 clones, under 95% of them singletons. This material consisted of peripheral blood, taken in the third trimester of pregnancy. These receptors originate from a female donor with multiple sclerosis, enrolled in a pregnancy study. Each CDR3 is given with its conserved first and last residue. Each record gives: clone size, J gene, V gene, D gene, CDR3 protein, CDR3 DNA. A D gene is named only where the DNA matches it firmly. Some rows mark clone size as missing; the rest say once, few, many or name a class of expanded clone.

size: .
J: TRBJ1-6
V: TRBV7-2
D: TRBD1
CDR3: CASSVYRGQGSPLHF
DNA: TGTGCCAGCAGCGTTTACAGGGGGCAGGGTTCACCCCTCCACTTT

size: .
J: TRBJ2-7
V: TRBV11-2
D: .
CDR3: CASSLEGRGSYEQYF
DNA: TGTGCCAGCAGCTTAGAGGGCAGGGGATCCTACGAGCAGTACTTC

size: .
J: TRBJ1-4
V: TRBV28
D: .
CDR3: CASSKQINEKLFF
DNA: TGTGCCAGCAGTAAACAGATTAATGAAAAACTGTTTTTT

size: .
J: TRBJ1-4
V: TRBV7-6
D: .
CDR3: CASSLEVLHLTTNEKLFF
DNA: TGTGCCAGCAGCTTGGAGGTGTTACACCTTACAACTAATGAAAAACTGTTTTTT

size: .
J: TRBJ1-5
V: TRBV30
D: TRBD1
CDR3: CASDRGGSQPQHF
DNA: TGTGCCTCGGACAGGGGTGGAAGTCAGCCCCAGCATTTT

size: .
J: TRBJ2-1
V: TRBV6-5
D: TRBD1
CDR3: CASSFSTGGSDEQFF
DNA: TGTGCCAGCAGTTTTTCCACAGGGGGATCGGATGAGCAGTTCTTC

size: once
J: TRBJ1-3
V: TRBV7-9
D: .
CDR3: CASSLAQISGNTIYF
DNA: TGTGCCAGCAGCTTAGCCCAGATCTCTGGAAACACCATATATTTT

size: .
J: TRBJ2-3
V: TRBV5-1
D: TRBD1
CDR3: CASSFGTGGSDTQYF
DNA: TGCGCCAGCAGCTTCGGGACAGGGGGCTCGGATACGCAGTATTTT

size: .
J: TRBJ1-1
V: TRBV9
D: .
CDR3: CASSYSHGTEAFF
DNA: TGTGCCAGCAGCTATAGCCACGGCACTGAAGCTTTCTTT

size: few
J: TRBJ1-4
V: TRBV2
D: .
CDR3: CASRSGEKLFF
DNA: TGTGCCAGCAGGAGCGGTGAAAAACTGTTTTTT

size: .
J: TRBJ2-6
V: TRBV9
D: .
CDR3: CASSHTPTESGANVLTF
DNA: TGTGCCAGCAGCCACACCCCTACAGAGTCTGGGGCCAACGTCCTGACTTTC

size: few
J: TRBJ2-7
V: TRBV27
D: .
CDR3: CASSLPYEQYF
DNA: TGTGCCAGCAGTCTCCCCTACGAGCAGTACTTC

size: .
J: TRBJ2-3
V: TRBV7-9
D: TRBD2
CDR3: CASSPSGWSTDTQYF
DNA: TGTGCCAGCAGTCCTAGCGGCTGGAGCACAGATACGCAGTATTTT

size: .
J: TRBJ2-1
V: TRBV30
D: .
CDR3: CAWSVGGVRYYNEQFF
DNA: TGTGCCTGGAGTGTAGGCGGGGTTAGATATTACAATGAGCAGTTCTTC

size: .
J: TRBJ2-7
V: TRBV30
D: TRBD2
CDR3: CGASRGAGVPEQYF
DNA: TGTGGGGCTTCCCGCGGGGCGGGGGTTCCCGAGCAGTACTTC

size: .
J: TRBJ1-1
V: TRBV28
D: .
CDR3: CASSPSAGNTEAFF
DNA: TGTGCCAGCAGCCCCTCGGCAGGGAACACTGAAGCTTTCTTT

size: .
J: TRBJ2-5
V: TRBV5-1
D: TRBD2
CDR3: CASSFAGTTQETQYF
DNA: TGCGCCAGCAGCTTCGCCGGGACTACCCAAGAGACCCAGTACTTC

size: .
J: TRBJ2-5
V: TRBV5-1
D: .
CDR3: CASSVSGGRETQYF
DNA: TGCGCCAGCAGCGTGAGTGGTGGTAGAGAGACCCAGTACTTC

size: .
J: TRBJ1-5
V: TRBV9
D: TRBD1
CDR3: CASSLTGTLNQPQHF
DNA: TGTGCCAGCAGCCTGACAGGGACCCTTAATCAGCCCCAGCATTTT

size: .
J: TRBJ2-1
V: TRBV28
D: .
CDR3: CASSFVQTRTFF
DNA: TGTGCCAGCAGTTTCGTCCAGACTAGGACGTTCTTC

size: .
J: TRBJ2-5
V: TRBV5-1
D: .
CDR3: CASSLARAAPLGGPEETQYF
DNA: TGCGCCAGCAGCTTGGCCCGGGCAGCTCCCCTCGGGGGGCCTGAAGAGACCCAGTACTTC

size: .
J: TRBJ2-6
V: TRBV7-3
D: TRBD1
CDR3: CASSLATGAGANVLTF
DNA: TGTGCCAGCAGCTTAGCCACAGGGGCCGGGGCCAACGTCCTGACTTTC

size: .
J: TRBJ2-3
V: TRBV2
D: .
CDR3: CASSYLDTQYF
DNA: TGTGCCAGCTCCTATCTGGATACGCAGTATTTT

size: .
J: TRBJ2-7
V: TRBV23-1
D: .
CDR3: CASSQSERGPYEQYF
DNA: TGCGCCAGCAGTCAATCGGAGCGCGGTCCCTACGAGCAGTACTTC

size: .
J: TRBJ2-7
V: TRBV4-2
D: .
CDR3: CASSQLGRRAYEQYF
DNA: TGTGCCAGCAGCCAATTGGGACGGAGGGCCTACGAGCAGTACTTC

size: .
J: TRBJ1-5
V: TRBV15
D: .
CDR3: CATSYLGEDQPQHF
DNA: TGTGCCACCAGCTACCTCGGAGAGGATCAGCCCCAGCATTTT

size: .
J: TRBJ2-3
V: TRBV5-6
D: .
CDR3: CASSLERRGRVEDTQYF
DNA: TGTGCCAGCAGCTTGGAACGGCGGGGCAGGGTGGAAGATACGCAGTATTTT

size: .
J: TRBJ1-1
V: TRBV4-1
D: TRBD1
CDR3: CASTSLGETGAGVGNTEAFF
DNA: TGCGCCAGCACCTCCCTTGGGGAGACAGGGGCAGGCGTGGGGAACACTGAAGCTTTCTTT

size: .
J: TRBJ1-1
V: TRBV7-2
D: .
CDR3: CASSLSRTEAFF
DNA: TGTGCCAGCAGCTTGTCCCGCACTGAAGCTTTCTTT

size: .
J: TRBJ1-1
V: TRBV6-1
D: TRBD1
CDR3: CASSGDRGDTEAFF
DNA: TGTGCCAGCAGTGGGGACAGGGGGGACACTGAAGCTTTCTTT

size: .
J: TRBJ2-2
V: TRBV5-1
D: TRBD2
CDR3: CASSFRTVAGADTGELFF
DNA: TGCGCCAGCAGCTTCCGGACAGTAGCGGGGGCCGACACCGGGGAGCTGTTTTTT

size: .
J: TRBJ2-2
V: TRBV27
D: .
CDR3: CASSPRPGGELFF
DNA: TGTGCCAGCAGTCCCCGACCCGGGGGGGAGCTGTTTTTT

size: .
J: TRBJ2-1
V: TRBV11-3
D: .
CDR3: CASSPEAVNNEQFF
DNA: TGTGCCAGCAGCCCAGAGGCCGTAAACAATGAGCAGTTCTTC

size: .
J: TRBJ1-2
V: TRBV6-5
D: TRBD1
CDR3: CASSSDRGLGYTF
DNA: TGTGCCAGCAGCTCAGACAGGGGGCTTGGCTACACCTTC

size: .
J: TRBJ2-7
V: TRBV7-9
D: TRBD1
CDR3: CASSIRPGQGVPEQYF
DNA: TGTGCCAGCAGCATACGGCCGGGACAGGGGGTTCCCGAGCAGTACTTC

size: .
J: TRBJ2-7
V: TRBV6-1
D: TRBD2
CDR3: CASNARTSGAYEQYF
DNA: TGTGCCAGCAATGCCCGGACTAGCGGGGCCTACGAGCAGTACTTC

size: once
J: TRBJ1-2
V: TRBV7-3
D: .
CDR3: CASSFPLGSSPNYGYTF
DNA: TGTGCCAGCAGCTTCCCCCTCGGTAGCAGTCCTAACTATGGCTACACCTTC

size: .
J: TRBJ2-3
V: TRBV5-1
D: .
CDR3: CASRESASTDTQYF
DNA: TGCGCCAGCAGGGAGTCAGCTAGCACAGATACGCAGTATTTT

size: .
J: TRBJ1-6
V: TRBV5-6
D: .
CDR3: CASSLIQVNSPLHF
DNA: TGTGCCAGCAGCTTGATACAGGTGAATTCACCCCTCCACTTT

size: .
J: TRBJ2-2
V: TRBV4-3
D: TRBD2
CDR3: CASSQDLFGLADTGELFF
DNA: TGCGCCAGCAGCCAAGATCTTTTCGGACTAGCGGATACCGGGGAGCTGTTTTTT

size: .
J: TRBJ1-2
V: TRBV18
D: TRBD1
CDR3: CASSPPLLYNRDRGSRNYGYTF
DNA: TGTGCCAGCTCACCACCGCTACTATATAACCGGGACAGGGGAAGCAGAAACTATGGCTACACCTTC

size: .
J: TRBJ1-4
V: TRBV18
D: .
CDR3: CASSPGATNEKLFF
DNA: TGTGCCAGCTCACCCGGAGCAACTAATGAAAAACTGTTTTTT

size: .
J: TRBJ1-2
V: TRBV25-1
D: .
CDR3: CASSERGSGYGYTF
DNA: TGTGCCAGCAGTGAAAGGGGGTCGGGCTATGGCTACACCTTC

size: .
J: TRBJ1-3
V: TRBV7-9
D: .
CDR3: CASSPVGGSSGNTIYF
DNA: TGTGCCAGCAGCCCCGTTGGGGGGAGCTCTGGAAACACCATATATTTT

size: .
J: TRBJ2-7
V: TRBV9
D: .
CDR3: CASSIGTTPLYEQYF
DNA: TGTGCCAGCAGCATTGGGACAACACCACTCTACGAGCAGTACTTC

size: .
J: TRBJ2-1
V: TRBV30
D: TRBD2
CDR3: CAWSADTSGGYNEQFF
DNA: TGTGCCTGGAGTGCCGACACTAGCGGGGGGTACAATGAGCAGTTCTTC

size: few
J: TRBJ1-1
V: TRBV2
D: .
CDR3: CASSSHRDTYATLMNTEAFF
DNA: TGTGCCAGCAGTTCACACCGGGACACCTATGCGACACTCATGAACACTGAAGCTTTCTTT

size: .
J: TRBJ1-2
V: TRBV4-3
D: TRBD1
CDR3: CASSQDWTGSPYGYTF
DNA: TGCGCCAGCAGCCAAGACTGGACAGGGTCCCCCTATGGCTACACCTTC

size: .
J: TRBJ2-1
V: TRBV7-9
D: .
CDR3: CASSLARGLRPHEQFF
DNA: TGTGCCAGCAGCTTAGCGCGGGGTTTACGCCCCCATGAGCAGTTCTTC

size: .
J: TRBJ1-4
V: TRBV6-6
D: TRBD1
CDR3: CASSQQGAGEKLFF
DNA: TGTGCCAGCAGTCAACAGGGGGCGGGTGAAAAACTGTTTTTT

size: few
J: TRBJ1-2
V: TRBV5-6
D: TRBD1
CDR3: CATRTGSGSNYGYTF
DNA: TGTGCCACAAGGACAGGGAGTGGGTCTAACTATGGCTACACCTTC